The table lists the clone carrying this T cell receptor beta chain with a few counts. No antigen is known for it. V trimming: 3 bases; J trimming: 4 bases; junction bases outside the gene matches: 7. CDR3 length: 15 residues. The sample is drawn from a study of T cells after yellow fever vaccination. Study-wide findings and caveats: Post-booster samples contained most primary-vaccination clones (around 96% CD4, about 87% CD8).

For TCR, cDNA came from 5'RACE template switching, which added a universal primer site and UMIs. TCRdb fed the 5' RACE reads into MiXCR, producing one record per CDR3 protein. The sample has 320,000 or so distinct CDR3 sequences; 8% to 9.5% are singletons. The chain has TRBV12-3 or TRBV12-4 and TRBJ2-7; 9 bases are shared with TRBD1. This TCR was sampled from a young man who received the YFV17D yellow fever vaccine. This sample comprised PBMCs, obtained about 41 days after the first yellow fever vaccination. The CDR3 loop is CASSFLGQGGYEQYF. The CDR3 nucleotides read TGTGCCAGCAGTTTCTTGGGACAGGGTGGGTACGAGCAGTACTTC.